The 28 T cell receptor beta chains presented below share a single source sample, sequenced in a study of cytomegalovirus exposure and HLA in healthy donors. 13 Jbeta primers and 60 Vbeta primers were used for the PCR. Libraries were prepared by immunoSEQ multiplex PCR; TCRdb keeps only in-frame clonotypes and omits some of them. The table includes around 150,000 clones, 76% detected once. The sequenced sample was PBMCs. Every receptor here comes from a male donor in good health and CMV-seronegative.

J is TRBJ2-1 and V is TRBV7-9, with D maybe TRBD2 (6 bases). The germline gives CDR1 SEHNR, CDR2 FQNEAQ (reference sequence). The CDR3 runs to 15 residues. The V end was cut by 2 bases, the J end by 6 bases, with 14 bases between. The CDR3 bases are TGTGCCAGCAGCTTAAGGTGGGGGGTAATCAATGAGCAGTTCTTC. Amino acid sequence: CASSLRWGVINEQFF.

V usage is TRBV7-8 and J usage is TRBJ1-1; TRBD1 matches at 7 bases. V lost 1 base to trimming and J lost 7 bases; unmatched junction nucleotides: 9. The CDR3 totals 15 residues. Germline CDR1 reads SGHVS; CDR2 reads FQNEAQ. The CDR3 DNA is TGTGCCAGCAGCTTAGGTCCCCGGGACAGCCATGAAGCTTTCTTT. This translates into CASSLGPRDSHEAFF.

This chain connects TRBV30 to TRBJ1-5; D remains ambiguous. The ends were cut back, 0 bases at V and 6 bases at J, with 15 bases in the middle. CDR3 size: 15 residues. In germline, CDR1 is GTSNPN, CDR2 SVGIG (reference sequence). The CDR3 DNA follows: TGTGCCTGGAGTGTAACGCCTCTACCGGGTCAGCCCCAGCATTTT. Its translation is CAWSVTPLPGQPQHF.

The chain links TRBV30 to TRBJ1-1; tentative D call: TRBD1 (5 bases). In germline, CDR1 is GTSNPN, CDR2 SVGIG (reference sequence). With 1 base removed from V and 3 bases from J, the gap between germline ends came to 12 bases. The CDR3 extends over 14 amino acids. CDR3 DNA: TGTGCCTGGAGTGAATGGGGGGGGGACACTGAAGCTTTCTTT. Its translation: CAWSEWGGDTEAFF.

This rearrangement joins TRBV5-1 to TRBJ1-2, with 11 bases that match TRBD1. From germline, CDR1 is SGHRS and CDR2 YFSETQ. The CDR3 length is 13 residues. V was pared by 4 bases and J by 6 bases, with 2 bases of the junction left unmatched. In DNA, the CDR3 is TGCGCCAGCAGCGGACAGGGGGCGGATGGCTACACCTTC. Residues: CASSGQGADGYTF.

V usage is TRBV7-3 and J usage is TRBJ2-3; 10 bases are shared with TRBD1. V was pared by 6 bases and J by 1 base, with 7 bases of the junction left unmatched. This CDR3 has 16 residues. Germline values: CDR1 SGHTA, CDR2 FQGTGA. CDR3 loop: CASSQSGTGGTDTQYF. The CDR3 bases are TGTGCCAGCAGTCAATCAGGGACAGGGGGCACAGATACGCAGTATTTT. Filled out from reference TRBV7-3 and TRBJ2-3, the complete variable domain reads GAGVSQTPSNKVTEKGKYVELRCDPISGHTALYWYRQSLGQGPEFLIYFQGTGAADDSGLPNDRFFAVRPEGSVSTLKIQRTERGDSAVYLCASSQSGTGGTDTQYFGPGTRLTVL.

This clone has a handful of counts. The genes are TRBV25-1 and TRBJ2-3; TRBD1 agrees at 7 bases. The ends lost 3 bases at V and 4 bases at J; junction bases unmatched: 4. The CDR3 length is 14 residues. Germline-derived CDR1 and CDR2 are MGHDK and SYGVNS. For the CDR3, the DNA is TGTGCCAGCAGTGATGTACAGGGGCCAGATACGCAGTATTTT. It yields the protein CASSDVQGPDTQYF. Combining the CDR3 with reference TRBV25-1 and TRBJ2-3 gives the whole variable domain EADIYQTPRYLVIGTGKKITLECSQTMGHDKMYWYQQDPGMELHLIHYSYGVNSTEKGDLSSESTVSRIRTEHFPLTLESARPSHTSQYLCASSDVQGPDTQYFGPGTRLTVL.

This rearrangement joins TRBV7-3 to TRBJ1-6; D remains ambiguous. CDR1 SGHTA and CDR2 FQGTGA come from the germline V gene. CDR3 size: 15 residues. The V and J ends lost 0 bases and 4 bases respectively, with 7 bases between them. CDR3 nucleotide sequence: TGTGCCAGCAGCTTAACTGGTCGGTATAATTCACCCCTCCACTTT. This sequence encodes CASSLTGRYNSPLHF.

V is TRBV28 and J is TRBJ2-5; TRBD1 is a possible D gene (5 bases). CDR1 MDHEN and CDR2 SYDVKM come from the germline V gene. The V gene lost 5 bases and the J gene lost 4 bases, with 14 bases spanning the gap. This CDR3 is 14 amino acids long. CDR3 residues: CASSIWTSTETQYF. The CDR3 coding sequence is TGTGCCAGCAGTATCTGGACATCCACAGAGACCCAGTACTTC.

CDR3 DNA: TGTGCCAGCAGTGCCTCAGGGGCCCTGACGCTCTACGAGCAGTACTTC. Amino acids: CASSASGALTLYEQYF. The V gene is TRBV28, the J gene TRBJ2-7; possibly TRBD1 for D (6 bases). Trimming took 5 bases from V and 3 from J, leaving 20 bases between them. Germline lookup yields CDR1 MDHEN and CDR2 SYDVKM. CDR3 size: 16 residues.

CDR3 nucleotides: TGTGCCAGCAGCTTTCCCAGGACAGCGGAGGAGACCCAGTACTTC. It encodes CASSFPRTAEETQYF. The V call is TRBV11-1, the J call TRBJ2-5; D is perhaps TRBD1 (6 bases). The CDR3 runs 15 residues. The V end was cut by 3 bases, the J end by 5 bases, with 16 bases between. Per the germline V gene, CDR1 is SGHAT and CDR2 is FQDESV (reference sequence).

V and J are TRBV19 and TRBJ1-2, with D unresolved. Germline assignment: CDR1 LNHDA and CDR2 SQIVND (reference sequence). V gave up 3 bases and J gave up 5 bases, with 13 bases separating them. CDR3 size: 14 residues. CDR3 residues: CASSIPHGEYGYTF. In DNA, the CDR3 is TGTGCCAGTAGTATCCCCCATGGGGAGTATGGCTACACCTTC.

The chain recombines TRBV4-1 with TRBJ2-7; the match to TRBD2 covers 8 bases. This CDR3 comprises 16 residues. The J segment lost 0 bases and the V segment lost 5 bases, leaving 9 bases of the junction unmatched. Per germline, CDR1 MGHRA and CDR2 YSYEKL. CDR3 region: CASSSSTSGYSYEQYF. The CDR3 bases are TGCGCCAGCAGCTCTTCAACTAGCGGCTACTCCTACGAGCAGTACTTC.

The V and J genes are TRBV5-3 and TRBJ1-2, with 9 positions matching TRBD1. TRBV5-3 is an ORF, and what it does is uncertain. V gave up 0 bases and J gave up 8 bases; unmatched junction bases: 11. The CDR3 spans 16 residues. CDR3 DNA: TGTGCCAGAAGCTTGGCCCGTACAGGGGGCATGGCAGGCTACACCTTC. This codes for CARSLARTGGMAGYTF.

The rearrangement joins TRBV28 to TRBJ1-2; 8 bases agree with TRBD1. Germline V gives CDR1 MDHEN, CDR2 SYDVKM. The V and J ends lost 2 bases and 2 bases, in that order; junction bases with no gene match: 10. This CDR3 is 17 amino acids long. CDR3 sequence (DNA): TGTGCCAGCAGTTTAGGCGCCTCAGGGGGCACCAACTATGGCTACACCTTC. This translates into CASSLGASGGTNYGYTF.

This clone was found once. The genes are TRBV5-6 and TRBJ1-1; TRBD1 matches at 8 bases. Unmatched junction bases numbered 9, after V lost 3 bases and J lost 5 bases. The V gene's germline CDR1 is SGHDT and CDR2 YYEEEE. The CDR3 has 15 amino acids. The CDR3 reads CASSSLDREVTEAFF. CDR3 in DNA: TGTGCCAGCAGCTCCTTGGACAGGGAGGTTACTGAAGCTTTCTTT.

The V call is TRBV6-6, the J call TRBJ1-6, with D tentatively TRBD1 (6 bases). Trimming took off 7 bases at V and 11 bases at J, with 21 bases between the two ends. The germline CDR1 and CDR2 sequences are MNHNY and SVGAGI (reference sequence). This CDR3 spans 15 amino acids. The CDR3 DNA is TGTGCCAGCACCCCACACGACCGGGACACTCCACCCCTCCACTTT. It codes for CASTPHDRDTPPLHF.

The rearrangement joins TRBV4-1 to TRBJ1-6; 7 nucleotides align to TRBD1. The CDR3 has 16 amino acids. CDR1 and CDR2 from the germline V gene are MGHRA and YSYEKL. The V and J ends lost 4 bases and 3 bases, in that order; junction bases with no gene match: 6. The DNA of the CDR3 is TGCGCCAGCAGCCTGGACCCAGGGGGCTATAATTCACCCCTCCACTTT. This translates into CASSLDPGGYNSPLHF.

For the CDR3, the DNA is TGTGCCAGCAGCTTAAGGGAGGGTAACGGGAACACTGAAGCTTTCTTT. Protein: CASSLREGNGNTEAFF. The V and J genes are TRBV7-9 and TRBJ1-1; no reliable D call. The CDR3 is 16 amino acids. Trimming took 2 bases from V and 1 from J, leaving 14 bases between them. Germline-derived CDR1 and CDR2 are SEHNR and FQNEAQ (reference sequence).

This clone has only one observation. This CDR3 is also generated by other DNA sequences in the sample. The V and J genes are TRBV5-1 and TRBJ2-1; TRBD2 agrees at 9 bases. The CDR3 is 15 residues long. V shed 6 bases and J 6 bases; nucleotides not matched to a gene: 10. Germline CDR1 SGHRS, CDR2 YFSETQ. The CDR3: CASTPGLASSNEQFF. Written as DNA, the CDR3 is TGCGCCAGCACTCCCGGACTAGCGAGTTCCAATGAGCAGTTCTTC.

The rearrangement uses TRBV19 and TRBJ2-3, with TRBD1 identical over 8 bases. The CDR3 contains 15 residues. V lost 4 bases, J lost 4 bases, and 7 bases stayed unmatched. Per the germline V gene, CDR1 is LNHDA and CDR2 is SQIVND (reference sequence). CDR3 in amino acids: CASSTGQGGADTQYF. CDR3 coding DNA: TGTGCCAGTAGTACCGGACAGGGTGGGGCAGATACGCAGTATTTT.

J is TRBJ1-1 and V is TRBV30; D gene ambiguous. This CDR3 has 11 residues. V gave up 2 bases and J gave up 6 bases, with 7 bases separating them. Per the germline V gene, CDR1 is GTSNPN and CDR2 is SVGIG (reference sequence). Written as DNA, the CDR3 is TGTGCCTGGAGTACGAGGTCTGAAGCTTTCTTT. This codes for CAWSTRSEAFF.

This rearrangement joins TRBV28 to TRBJ1-4; D is unresolved. V was shortened by 3 bases and J by 0 bases, with 11 bases between the two germline ends. Germline CDR1 MDHEN, CDR2 SYDVKM. The CDR3 totals 16 residues. CDR3 amino acids: CASSFNRTATNEKLFF. CDR3 in DNA: TGTGCCAGCAGTTTCAACAGAACTGCAACTAATGAAAAACTGTTTTTT.

J is TRBJ1-1 and V is TRBV19, with a weak D call TRBD1 (6 bases). The CDR3 is 11 amino acids. The germline V gene has CDR1 LNHDA and CDR2 SQIVND (reference sequence). Trimming shortened V by 8 bases and J by 3 bases, and 7 bases separated the two germline ends. The CDR3 region is CASQGYTEAFF. CDR3 nucleotide sequence: TGTGCCAGTCAGGGGTACACTGAAGCTTTCTTT.

The chain combines TRBV18 with TRBJ2-6; D remains unclear. V was pared by 0 bases and J by 3 bases, with 9 bases between. Germline V gene sequence: CDR1 KGHSH, CDR2 LQKENI. This CDR3 contains 16 residues. The CDR3: CASSPPPTVGANVLTF. CDR3 nucleotides: TGTGCCAGCTCACCACCCCCCACAGTTGGGGCCAACGTCCTGACTTTC.

This chain joins TRBV10-3 and TRBJ2-5; TRBD2 matches at 7 bases. After removal of 4 bases from V and 11 bases from J, the junction contained 16 bases not matched to a gene. This CDR3 comprises 15 residues. CDR1 is ENHRY and CDR2 is SYGVKD in the germline V gene. Here the CDR3 DNA reads TGTGCCATCAGTGGGGAGGGACTTCCGGAGGTGGAGCAGTACTTC. It is translated as CAISGEGLPEVEQYF.

The rearrangement links TRBV6-1 to TRBJ1-2; 8 bases agree with TRBD1. Trimming removed 4 bases from V and 5 bases from J; junction bases left unmatched: 6. There are 14 residues in the CDR3. Germline V gives CDR1 MNHNS, CDR2 SASEGT. The CDR3 is CASSGQGYRYGYTF. DNA for the CDR3: TGTGCCAGCAGTGGACAGGGGTACCGATATGGCTACACCTTC.

The rearrangement joins TRBV5-4 to TRBJ1-1, with 8 bases fitting TRBD1. The V and J ends lost 6 bases and 0 bases, in that order; junction bases with no gene match: 7. The length of the CDR3 is 15 residues. The germline gives CDR1 SGHNT, CDR2 YYREEE (reference sequence). CDR3: CASTPLQGVNTEAFF. The CDR3 DNA reads as TGTGCCAGCACCCCACTACAGGGGGTGAACACTGAAGCTTTCTTT.